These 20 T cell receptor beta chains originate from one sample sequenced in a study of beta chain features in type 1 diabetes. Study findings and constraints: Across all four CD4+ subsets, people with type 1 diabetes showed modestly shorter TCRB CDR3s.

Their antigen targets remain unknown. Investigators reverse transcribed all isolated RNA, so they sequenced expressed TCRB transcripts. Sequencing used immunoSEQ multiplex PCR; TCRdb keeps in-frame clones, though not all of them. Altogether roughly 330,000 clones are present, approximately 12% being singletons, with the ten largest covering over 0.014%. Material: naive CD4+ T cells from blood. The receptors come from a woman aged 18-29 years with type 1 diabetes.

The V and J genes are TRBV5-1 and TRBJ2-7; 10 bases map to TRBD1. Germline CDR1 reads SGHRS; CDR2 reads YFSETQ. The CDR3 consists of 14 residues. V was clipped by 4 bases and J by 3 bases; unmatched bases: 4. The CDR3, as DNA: TGCGCCAGCAGCCCCGGACAGGGGGGCTACGAGCAGTACGTC. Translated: CASSPGQGGYEQYV.

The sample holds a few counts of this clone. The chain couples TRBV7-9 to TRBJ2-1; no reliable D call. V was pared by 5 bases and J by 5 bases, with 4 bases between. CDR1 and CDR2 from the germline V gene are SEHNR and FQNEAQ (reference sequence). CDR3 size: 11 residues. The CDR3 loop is CASSLDNEQFF. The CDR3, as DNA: TGTGCCAGCAGCCTCGACAATGAGCAGTTCTTC.

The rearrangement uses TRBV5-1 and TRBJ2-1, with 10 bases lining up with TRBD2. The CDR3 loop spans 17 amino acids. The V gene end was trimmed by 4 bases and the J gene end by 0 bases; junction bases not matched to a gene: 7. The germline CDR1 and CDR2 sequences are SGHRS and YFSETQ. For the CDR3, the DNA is TGCGCCAGCAGCATCCCGGGACTAGCGCTCTCCTACAATGAGCAGTTCTTC. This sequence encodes CASSIPGLALSYNEQFF. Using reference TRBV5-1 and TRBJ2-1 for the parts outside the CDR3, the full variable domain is KAGVTQTPRYLIKTRGQQVTLSCSPISGHRSVSWYQQTPGQGLQFLFEYFSETQRNKGNFPGRFSGRQFSNSRSEMNVSTLELGDSALYLCASSIPGLALSYNEQFFGPGTRLTVL.

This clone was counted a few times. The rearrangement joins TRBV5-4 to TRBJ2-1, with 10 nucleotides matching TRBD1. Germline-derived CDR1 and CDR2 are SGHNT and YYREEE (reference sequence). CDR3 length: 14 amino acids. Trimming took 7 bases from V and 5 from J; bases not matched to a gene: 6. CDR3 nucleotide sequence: TGTGCCAGCCGACTGGGGACAGGGGACAATGAGCAGTTCTTC. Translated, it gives CASRLGTGDNEQFF.

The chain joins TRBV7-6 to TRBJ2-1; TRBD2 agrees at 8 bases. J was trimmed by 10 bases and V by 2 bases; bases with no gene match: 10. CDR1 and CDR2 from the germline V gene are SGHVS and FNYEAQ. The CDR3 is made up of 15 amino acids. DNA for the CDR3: TGTGCCAGCAGCTTAAGCGGGCTAGCGGGCGACGAGCAGTTCTTC. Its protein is CASSLSGLAGDEQFF.

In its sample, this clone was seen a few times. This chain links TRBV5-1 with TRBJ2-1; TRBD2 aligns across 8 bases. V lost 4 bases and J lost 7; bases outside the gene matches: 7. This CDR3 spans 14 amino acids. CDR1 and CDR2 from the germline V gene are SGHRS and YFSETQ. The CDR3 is CASSTLGTRNEQFF. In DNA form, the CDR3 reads TGCGCCAGCAGCACGCTCGGGACTAGAAATGAGCAGTTCTTC.

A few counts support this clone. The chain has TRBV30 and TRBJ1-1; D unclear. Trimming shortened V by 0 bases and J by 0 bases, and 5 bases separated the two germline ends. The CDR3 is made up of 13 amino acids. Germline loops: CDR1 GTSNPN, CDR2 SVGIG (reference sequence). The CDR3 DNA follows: TGTGCCTGGAGTGTAGCCTTGAACACTGAAGCTTTCTTT. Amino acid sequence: CAWSVALNTEAFF.

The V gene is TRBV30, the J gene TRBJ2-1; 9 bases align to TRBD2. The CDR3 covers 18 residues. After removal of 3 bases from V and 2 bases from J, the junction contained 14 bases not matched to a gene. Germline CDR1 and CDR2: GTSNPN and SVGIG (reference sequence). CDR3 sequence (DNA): TGTGCCTGGAGGGCCGTTAGGGCGGGAGGGCATCCCTACAATGAGCAGTTCTTC. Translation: CAWRAVRAGGHPYNEQFF.

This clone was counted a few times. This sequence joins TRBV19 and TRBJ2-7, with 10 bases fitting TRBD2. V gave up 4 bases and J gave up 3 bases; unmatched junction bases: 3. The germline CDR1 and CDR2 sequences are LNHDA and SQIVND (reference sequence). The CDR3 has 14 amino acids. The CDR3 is CASSRTSGDYEQYV. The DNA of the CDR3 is TGTGCCAGTAGTAGGACTAGCGGAGACTACGAGCAGTACGTC.

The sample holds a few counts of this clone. The CDR3 spells CASSLRSGVYNEQFF. For the CDR3, the DNA is TGTGCCAGCAGCCTACGGAGCGGGGTGTACAATGAGCAGTTCTTC. The chain uses TRBV7-9 and TRBJ2-1, with TRBD2 matching 7 bases. CDR1 is SEHNR, CDR2 FQNEAQ, per germline (reference sequence). V lost 5 bases and J lost 4; bases outside the gene matches: 8. The CDR3 sequence is 15 residues long.

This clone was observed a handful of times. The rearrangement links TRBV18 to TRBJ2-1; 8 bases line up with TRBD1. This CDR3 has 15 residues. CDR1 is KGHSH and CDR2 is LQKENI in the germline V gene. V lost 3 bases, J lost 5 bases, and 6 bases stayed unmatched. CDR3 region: CASSPRTDRDNEQFF. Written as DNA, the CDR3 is TGTGCCAGCTCACCTCGAACGGACAGGGACAATGAGCAGTTCTTC.

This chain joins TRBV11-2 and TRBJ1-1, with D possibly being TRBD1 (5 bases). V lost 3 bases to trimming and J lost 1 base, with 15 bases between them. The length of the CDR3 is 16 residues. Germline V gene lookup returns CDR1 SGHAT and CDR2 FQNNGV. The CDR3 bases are TGTGCCAGCAGCTTTTCATTTTACAGGCAGAACACTGAAGCTTTCTTT. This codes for CASSFSFYRQNTEAFF.

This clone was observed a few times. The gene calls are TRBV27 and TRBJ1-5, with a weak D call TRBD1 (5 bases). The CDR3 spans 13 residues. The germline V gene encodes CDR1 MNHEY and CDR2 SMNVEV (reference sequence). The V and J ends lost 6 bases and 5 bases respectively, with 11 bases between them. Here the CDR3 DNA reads TGTGCCAGCAGCTTGGGCAGGGATCAGCCCCAGCATTTT. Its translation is CASSLGRDQPQHF.

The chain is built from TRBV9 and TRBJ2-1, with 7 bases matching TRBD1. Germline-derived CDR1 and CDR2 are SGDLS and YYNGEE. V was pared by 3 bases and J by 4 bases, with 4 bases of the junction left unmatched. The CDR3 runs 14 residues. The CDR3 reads CASSAQDRYNEQFF. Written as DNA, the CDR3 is TGTGCCAGCAGCGCCCAGGACAGGTACAATGAGCAGTTCTTC.

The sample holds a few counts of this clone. The CDR3 sequence is CASSPEVGTEAFF. CDR3 nucleotide sequence: TGTGCCAGCAGCCCCGAGGTCGGCACTGAAGCTTTCTTT. The chain employs TRBV9 and TRBJ1-1; D call uncertain. Per germline, CDR1 SGDLS and CDR2 YYNGEE. The V end lost 4 bases, the J end lost 4 bases, and 11 bases lay between the germline ends. This CDR3 has 13 amino acids. Full variable domain (remainder filled in from reference TRBV9 and TRBJ1-1): DSGVTQTPKHLITATGQRVTLRCSPRSGDLSVYWYQQSLDQGLQFLIQYYNGEERAKGNILERFSAQQFPDLHSELNLSSLELGDSALYFCASSPEVGTEAFFGQGTRLTVV.

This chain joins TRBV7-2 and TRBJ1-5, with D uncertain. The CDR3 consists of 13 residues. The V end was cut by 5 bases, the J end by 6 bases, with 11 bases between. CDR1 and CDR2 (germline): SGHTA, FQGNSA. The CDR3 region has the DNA TGTGCCAGCAGCCCTCACGGTTCTCAGCCCCAGCATTTT. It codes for CASSPHGSQPQHF. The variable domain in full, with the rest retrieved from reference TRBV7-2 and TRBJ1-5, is GAGVSQSPSNKVTEKGKDVELRCDPISGHTALYWYRQSLGQGLEFLIYFQGNSAPDKSGLPSDRFSAERTGGSVSTLTIQRTQQEDSAVYLCASSPHGSQPQHFGDGTRLSIL.

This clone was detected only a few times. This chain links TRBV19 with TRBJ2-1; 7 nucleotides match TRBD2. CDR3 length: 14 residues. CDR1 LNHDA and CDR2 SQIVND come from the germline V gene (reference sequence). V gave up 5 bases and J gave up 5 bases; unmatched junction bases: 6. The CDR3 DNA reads TGTGCCAGTAGTCGGGGGAGGGGCAACAATGAGCAGTTCTTC. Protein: CASSRGRGNNEQFF.

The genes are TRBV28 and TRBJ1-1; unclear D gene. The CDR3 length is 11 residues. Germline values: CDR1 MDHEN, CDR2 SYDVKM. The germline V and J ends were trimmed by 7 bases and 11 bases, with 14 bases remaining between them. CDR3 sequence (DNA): TGTGCCAGCATGAGTCGATTCAGGGCTTTCTTT. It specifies CASMSRFRAFF.

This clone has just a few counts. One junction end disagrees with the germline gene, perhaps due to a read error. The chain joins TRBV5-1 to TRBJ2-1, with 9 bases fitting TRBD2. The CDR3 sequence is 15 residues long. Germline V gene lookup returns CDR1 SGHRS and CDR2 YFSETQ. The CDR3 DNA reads TGCGCCAGCAGCATCGGGACTAGCTCCGACAATGAGCAGTTCTTC. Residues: CASSIGTSSDNEQFF.

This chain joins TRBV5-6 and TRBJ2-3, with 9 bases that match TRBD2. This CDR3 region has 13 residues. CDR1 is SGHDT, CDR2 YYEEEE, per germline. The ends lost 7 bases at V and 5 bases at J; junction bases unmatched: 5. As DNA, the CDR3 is TGTGCCAGCCGGCGGGAGGGTTTAGATACGCAGTATTTT. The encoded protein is CASRREGLDTQYF.